These T cell receptor beta chains were read from a single sample in a study of cytomegalovirus exposure and HLA in healthy donors. The assay was immunoSEQ multiplex PCR, and TCRdb's table has in-frame clones only and misses some. The table lists about 160,000 clones. Sequenced material: PBMCs. Every receptor here comes from a woman in her fifties or sixties in good health and CMV-seronegative. Each CDR3 is given with its conserved first and last residue. D genes are given only for firm matches.

>TRBD1|TRBJ2-1|TRBV5-1|14
CASSLMGQSNEQFF
TGCGCCAGCAGCTTGATGGGACAGAGCAATGAGCAGTTCTTC
>TRBD2|TRBJ2-1|TRBV10-3|16
CAISEPTSGSFDEQFF
TGTGCCATCAGCGAGCCAACTAGCGGGAGTTTTGATGAGCAGTTCTTC
>-|TRBJ2-5|TRBV5-1|14
CASSLGGLGETQYF
TGCGCCAGCAGCTTGGGAGGGCTTGGGGAGACCCAGTACTTC
>TRBD1|TRBJ1-1|TRBV19|16
CASRTGHPGVNTEAFF
TGTGCCAGCCGGACAGGCCATCCCGGGGTGAACACTGAAGCTTTCTTT
>TRBD1|TRBJ1-5|TRBV10-3|15
CAISEIGQGLQPQHF
TGTGCCATCAGTGAGATTGGACAGGGGTTGCAGCCCCAGCATTTT
>-|TRBJ1-1|TRBV7-9|13
CASIPYGSDRAFF
TGTGCCAGCATACCATATGGCTCGGACAGAGCTTTCTTT
>TRBD1|TRBJ1-1|TRBV19|16
CASSPLPGTGVTEAFF
TGTGCCAGTAGTCCGCTACCCGGGACAGGGGTAACTGAAGCTTTCTTT
>TRBD2|TRBJ2-7|TRBV6-5|16
CASSYRSSGRSYEQYF
TGTGCCAGCAGTTACCGGTCTAGCGGGCGCTCCTACGAGCAGTACTTC
>-|TRBJ2-5|TRBV5-4|14
CASRRSGNQETQYF
TGTGCCAGCCGACGGTCGGGGAACCAAGAGACCCAGTACTTC
>-|TRBJ2-5|TRBV4-1|13
CASSQAPPETQYF
TGCGCCAGCAGCCAAGCTCCTCCAGAGACCCAGTACTTC
>-|TRBJ2-5|TRBV7-9|13
CASRLPGDETQYF
TGTGCCAGCAGGCTTCCGGGGGACGAGACCCAGTACTTC
>TRBD1|TRBJ2-3|TRBV11-1|13
CASSPRDRGTQYF
TGTGCCAGCAGCCCCCGGGACAGGGGTACGCAGTATTTT
>TRBD2|TRBJ2-7|TRBV6-5|15
CASSNRLAGAYEQYF
TGTGCCAGCAGTAACCGACTAGCGGGAGCGTACGAGCAGTACTTC
>-|TRBJ2-7|TRBV5-6|14
CASSLGGTSYEQYF
TGTGCCAGCAGCTTGGGCGGGACCTCCTACGAGCAGTACTTC
>TRBD1|TRBJ2-1|TRBV15|16
CATSRGGGTANNEQFF
TGTGCCACCAGCAGAGGGGGTGGGACAGCAAACAATGAGCAGTTCTTC
>-|TRBJ1-4|TRBV2|12
CASSLVVEKLFF
TGTGCCAGCAGTTTAGTTGTAGAAAAACTGTTTTTT
>-|TRBJ1-1|TRBV2|14
CASSYTGENTEAFF
TGTGCCAGCAGTTACACCGGGGAGAACACTGAAGCTTTCTTT
>TRBD2|TRBJ2-5|TRBV7-3|14
CASSLSGGQETQYF
TGTGCCAGCAGCTTATCGGGGGGCCAAGAGACCCAGTACTTC
>TRBD1|TRBJ1-5|TRBV7-9|14
CASSYRGSNQPQHF
TGTGCCAGCAGCTACAGGGGCAGCAATCAGCCCCAGCATTTT
>-|TRBJ2-3|TRBV7-2|14
CASSSGTNALTQYF
TGTGCCAGCAGCTCCGGTACCAATGCTTTGACGCAGTATTTT
>TRBD1|TRBJ1-6|TRBV28|14
CASSLWDRNSPLHF
TGTGCCAGCAGTTTATGGGACAGGAATTCACCCCTCCACTTT
>TRBD2|TRBJ2-3|TRBV7-9|13
CASSPGGGDTQYF
TGTGCCAGCAGTCCCGGGGGGGGAGATACGCAGTATTTT
>TRBD1|TRBJ1-5|TRBV9|15
CASSGGTGVGQPQHF
TGTGCCAGCAGCGGGGGGACAGGGGTAGGACAGCCCCAGCATTTT
>-|TRBJ1-1|TRBV5-4|14
CASSLFGEGTEAFF
TGTGCCAGCAGCTTGTTCGGGGAGGGCACTGAAGCTTTCTTT
>-|TRBJ1-1|TRBV5-1|14
CASSLEGVNTEAFF
TGCGCCAGCAGCTTGGAAGGGGTGAACACTGAAGCTTTCTTT
>TRBD1|TRBJ2-5|TRBV7-3|17
CASSLRRAGGFGETQYF
TGTGCCAGCAGCTTACGACGGGCAGGGGGCTTTGGGGAGACCCAGTACTTC
>TRBD2|TRBJ2-5|TRBV7-9|16
CASSSVLAGVGETQYF
TGTGCCAGCAGCTCAGTTCTAGCGGGGGTCGGTGAGACCCAGTACTTC
>-|TRBJ1-6|TRBV5-6|17
CASSLGEALLGGSPLHF
TGTGCCAGCAGCTTGGGGGAGGCACTACTGGGAGGGTCACCCCTCCACTTT
>-|TRBJ2-1|TRBV5-1|17
CASSLQGNRPSYNEQFF
TGCGCCAGCAGCTTACAGGGAAACAGACCTTCCTACAATGAGCAGTTCTTC
>-|TRBJ1-1|TRBV9|15
CASSAGGIGNTEAFF
TGTGCCAGCAGCGCTGGGGGGATTGGGAACACTGAAGCTTTCTTT
>TRBD1|TRBJ2-7|TRBV5-4|14
CASSSGQNSYEQYF
TGTGCCAGCAGTTCGGGACAGAACTCCTACGAGCAGTACTTC
>-|TRBJ2-7|TRBV7-8|15
CASSFVAGYSYEQYF
TGTGCCAGCAGCTTCGTGGCAGGGTACTCCTACGAGCAGTACTTC
>TRBD1|TRBJ2-1|TRBV6-5|14
CASSLRDRNNEQFF
TGTGCCAGCAGTCTCCGGGACAGGAACAATGAGCAGTTCTTC
>TRBD2|TRBJ2-1|TRBV5-1|17
CASSPQLTSGRYNEQFF
TGCGCCAGCAGCCCTCAACTGACTAGCGGGAGGTACAATGAGCAGTTCTTC
>TRBD2|TRBJ2-5|TRBV10-1|17
CASSPGTSGRAAETQYF
TGCGCCAGCAGCCCCGGGACTAGCGGGAGGGCGGCGGAGACCCAGTACTTC
>TRBD2|TRBJ2-7|TRBV6-1|14
CASSGRGGPYEQYF
TGTGCCAGCAGTGGGCGGGGGGGGCCCTACGAGCAGTACTTC
>-|TRBJ2-7|TRBV11-1|12
CASSILNYEQYF
TGTGCCAGCAGCATCCTTAACTACGAGCAGTACTTC
>TRBD1|TRBJ1-2|TRBV5-6|14
CASRVTGATYGYTF
TGTGCCAGCAGGGTGACAGGGGCAACTTATGGCTACACCTTC
>TRBD1|TRBJ2-7|TRBV6-1|13
CATRQGARDEQYF
TGTGCCACCCGACAGGGGGCGCGTGACGAGCAGTACTTC
>TRBD1|TRBJ1-1|TRBV2|14
CASSELVGDSEAFF
TGTGCCAGCAGTGAGTTGGTAGGGGACAGTGAAGCTTTCTTT
>-|TRBJ2-3|TRBV13|13
CASSLRGTDTQYF
TGTGCCAGCAGCTTGAGGGGCACAGATACGCAGTATTTT
>TRBD1|TRBJ1-2|TRBV15|15
CATSRRTGSSYGYTF
TGTGCCACCAGCAGGAGGACAGGGAGTAGCTATGGCTACACCTTC
>-|TRBJ1-2|TRBV5-6|14
CASSPPGSNHGYTF
TGTGCCAGCAGCCCCCCCGGGTCTAACCATGGCTACACCTTC
>TRBD2|TRBJ2-1|TRBV5-6|15
CASRYRTSPYNEQFF
TGTGCCAGCAGATATCGGACTAGCCCCTACAATGAGCAGTTCTTC
>TRBD1|TRBJ1-6|TRBV7-8|14
CASSFRDSRSPLHF
TGTGCCAGCAGCTTCCGGGACAGCCGTTCACCCCTCCACTTT
>-|TRBJ2-1|TRBV2|15
CASTPDIAAYNEQFF
TGTGCCAGCACCCCGGACATAGCCGCCTACAATGAGCAGTTCTTC
>-|TRBJ2-2|TRBV27|15
CASSLLDTDAGELFF
TGTGCCAGCAGTTTACTGGACACAGACGCCGGGGAGCTGTTTTTT
>-|TRBJ1-1|TRBV5-4|12
CASSLNRERAFF
TGTGCCAGCAGCTTGAATAGAGAACGGGCTTTCTTT
>-|TRBJ2-7|TRBV4-3|15
CASSQESMGGHEQYF
TGCGCCAGCAGCCAAGAATCCATGGGGGGTCACGAGCAGTACTTC
>-|TRBJ1-2|TRBV25-1|11
CASTSGYGYTF
TGTGCCAGCACTTCAGGGTATGGCTACACCTTC
>TRBD2|TRBJ2-5|TRBV15|13
CATSKSGEETQYF
TGTGCCACCAGCAAGAGCGGGGAAGAGACCCAGTACTTC
>TRBD2|TRBJ2-2|TRBV7-2|17
CASSLQWVAGVTGELFF
TGTGCCAGCAGCTTACAGTGGGTAGCGGGGGTCACCGGGGAGCTGTTTTTT
>-|TRBJ2-6|TRBV5-4|16
CASSLGQPSGANVLTF
TGTGCCAGCAGCTTGGGACAGCCCTCTGGGGCCAACGTCCTGACTTTC
>TRBD1|TRBJ1-1|TRBV9|13
CASSAQGAPEAFF
TGTGCCAGCAGCGCTCAGGGGGCACCTGAAGCTTTCTTT
>-|TRBJ1-1|TRBV2|12
CASRGGNTEAFF
TGTGCCAGCAGAGGGGGGAACACTGAAGCTTTCTTT
>TRBD1|TRBJ2-1|TRBV11-2|14
CASSPGQSYNEQFF
TGTGCCAGCAGCCCGGGACAGTCGTACAATGAGCAGTTCTTC